What follows are 7 T cell receptor beta chains derived from one specimen sequenced in a study of blood T cell repertoires in COVID-19. Method: immunoSEQ multiplex PCR; TCRdb's copy keeps in-frame clones and lacks some. The sample has about 350,000 clones; under 95% are singletons. The material sequenced was peripheral blood. Receptors were obtained from a woman aged 18-29 years who had recovered from COVID-19.

V gene TRBV5-8 combines with J gene TRBJ2-7; 11 positions agree with TRBD2. V gave up 4 bases and J gave up 2 bases; unmatched junction bases: 14. This CDR3 region has 18 residues. Germline V CDR1 and CDR2: SGHTS, YDEGEE. The CDR3 here is CASSGTGTSGRSPYEQYV. For the CDR3, the DNA is TGTGCCAGCAGCGGGACCGGGACTAGCGGTCGGAGCCCCTACGAGCAGTACGTC.

CDR3 bases: TGTGCCAGCAGTCACAGGTCGGGGGGCAGGTCTGGGGCCAACGTCCTGACTTTC. Amino acid sequence: CASSHRSGGRSGANVLTF. The chain carries TRBV13 and TRBJ2-6; D is possibly TRBD2 (7 bases). Germline CDR1 and CDR2: PRHDT and FYEKMQ (reference sequence). V was clipped by 6 bases and J by 1 base, with 19 bases between them. This CDR3 contains 18 residues.

A remark on this clone: Other DNA sequences in this sample translate to the same CDR3. The genes are TRBV11-3 and TRBJ1-4; TRBD1 aligns across 7 bases. The germline V gene encodes CDR1 SGHNT and CDR2 YENEEA. With 3 bases clipped from V and 5 bases from J, the junction kept 6 bases outside the gene matches. The CDR3 contains 15 residues. The CDR3 bases are TGTGCCAGCAGCTTCAGACAGGGTACGAATGAAAAACTGTTTTTT. It encodes CASSFRQGTNEKLFF.

The rearrangement joins TRBV7-9 to TRBJ2-7; 7 nucleotides line up with TRBD2. Trimming took 8 bases from V and 7 from J; bases not matched to a gene: 20. Germline V CDR1 and CDR2: SEHNR, FQNEAQ (reference sequence). The CDR3 has 16 amino acids. The CDR3: CASQLRGYTWEGEQYV. CDR3 DNA: TGTGCCAGCCAGCTGCGGGGCTACACGTGGGAGGGGGAGCAGTACGTC.

This chain links TRBV12-5 with TRBJ1-2; TRBD1 matches 8 bases. Germline CDR1 LGHNT, CDR2 FRNRAP. CDR3 size: 16 residues. J was trimmed by 2 bases and V by 7 bases; bases with no gene match: 12. The CDR3 DNA follows: TGTGCTAGTGCCCTTCAAACCGGGACAGGCAACTATGGCTACACCTTC. Translation gives CASALQTGTGNYGYTF.

The genes are TRBV3-1 (or the pseudogene TRBV3-2) and TRBJ2-2, with 7 bases matching TRBD2. Germline loops: CDR1 LGHDT, CDR2 YNNKEL (reference sequence). The V and J ends lost 4 bases and 5 bases, in that order; junction bases with no gene match: 10. This CDR3 has 16 residues. The CDR3 DNA reads as TGTGCCAGCAGCCCCGGGACGGGGAGGGGAACCGGGGAGCTGTTTTTT. Translated: CASSPGTGRGTGELFF.

CDR3 residues: CASSSIPYYEQYV. The DNA of the CDR3 is TGTGCCAGCAGTTCTATACCGTACTACGAGCAGTACGTC. The V gene is TRBV27, the J gene TRBJ2-7; no firm D call. V was cut by 4 bases and J by 3 bases, with 10 bases left in between. The CDR3 sequence is 13 residues long. Germline V gene data show CDR1 as MNHEY and CDR2 as SMNVEV (reference sequence).